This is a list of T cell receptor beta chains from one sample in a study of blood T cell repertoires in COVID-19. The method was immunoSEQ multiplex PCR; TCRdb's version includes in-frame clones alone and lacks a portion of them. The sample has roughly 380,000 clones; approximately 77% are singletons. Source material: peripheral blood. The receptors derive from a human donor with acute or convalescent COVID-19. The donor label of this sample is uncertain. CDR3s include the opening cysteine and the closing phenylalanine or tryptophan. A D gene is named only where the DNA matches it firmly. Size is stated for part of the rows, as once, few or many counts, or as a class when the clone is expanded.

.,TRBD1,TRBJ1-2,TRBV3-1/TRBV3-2,TGTGCCAGCAGCCAGTGGACAGGGGGTTATGGCTACACCTTC,CASSQWTGGYGYTF
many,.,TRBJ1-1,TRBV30,TGTGCCTGGAGTCTCGGACAGATAAACACTGAAGCTTTCTTT,CAWSLGQINTEAFF
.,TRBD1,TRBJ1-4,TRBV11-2,TGTGCCAGCAGCCGGGACAGGAGAAATGAAAAACTGTTTTTT,CASSRDRRNEKLFF
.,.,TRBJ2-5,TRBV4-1,TGCGCCAGCAGCGCAGACGGGGTACAGGGGACTCAAGAGACCCAGTACTTC,CASSADGVQGTQETQYF
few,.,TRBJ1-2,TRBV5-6,TGTGCCAGCAGTCAAAGCATTTTCTATGGCTACACCTTC,CASSQSIFYGYTF
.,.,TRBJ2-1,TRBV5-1,TGCGCCAGCAGCTTGTACAGCGGGCCGTACAATGAGCAGTTCTTC,CASSLYSGPYNEQFF
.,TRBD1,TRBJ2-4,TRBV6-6,TGTGCCAGCAGGCCGGACGGGACAGTGAAAAACATTCAGTACTTC,CASRPDGTVKNIQYF
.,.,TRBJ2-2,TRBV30,TGTGCCTGGAGTGTACGGAGAGTAACCGGGGAGCTGTTTTTT,CAWSVRRVTGELFF
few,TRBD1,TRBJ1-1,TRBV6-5,TGTGCCAGCAGTTACGAGAGGGGGCGGACTGAAGCTTTCTTT,CASSYERGRTEAFF
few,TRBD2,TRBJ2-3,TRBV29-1,TGCAGCGTTGACGGAGGACTAGCGGGAGCCACAGATACGCAGTATTTT,CSVDGGLAGATDTQYF
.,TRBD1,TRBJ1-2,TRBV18,TGTGCCAGCTCACCATTGCGGGTGGACAGGGAAAGTGGCTACACCTTC,CASSPLRVDRESGYTF
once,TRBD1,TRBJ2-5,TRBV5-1,TGCGCCAGCAGCTCAAGGACAGGGGGACGGGAGACCCAGTACTTC,CASSSRTGGRETQYF
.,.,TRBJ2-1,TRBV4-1,TGCGCCAGCAGCCCCGTCCACTCCCCCTACAATGAGCAGTTCTTC,CASSPVHSPYNEQFF
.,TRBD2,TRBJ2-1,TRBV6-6,TGTGCCAGCAGCTCTAGCGGGCAGGCTTACAATGAGCAGTTCTTC,CASSSSGQAYNEQFF
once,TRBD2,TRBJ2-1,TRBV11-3,TGTGCCAGCAGCCCTAGGGGCCTAGCGGGGGCTTCCTACAATGAGCAGTTCTTC,CASSPRGLAGASYNEQFF
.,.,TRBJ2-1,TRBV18,TGTGCCAGCTCATCCTCTTCGCGGACTAACAATGAGCAGTTCTTC,CASSSSSRTNNEQFF
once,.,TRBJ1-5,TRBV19,TGTGCCAGTAGTGACGCTCGCGGGGCCAATCAGCCCCAGCATTTT,CASSDARGANQPQHF
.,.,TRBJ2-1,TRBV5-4,TGTGCCAGCGCGAGCTCCTACAATGAGCAGTTCTTC,CASASSYNEQFF
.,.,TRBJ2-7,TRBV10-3,TGTGCCATCAGTGTTGGGGACACCTCCTCCTACGAGCAGTACTTC,CAISVGDTSSYEQYF
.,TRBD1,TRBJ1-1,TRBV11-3,TGTGCCAGCAGCGGACAGGAGAACACTGAAGCTTTCTTT,CASSGQENTEAFF
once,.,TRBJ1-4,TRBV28,TGTGCCAGCAGTTTTTCCAGGGTGGGTGAAAAACTGTTTTTT,CASSFSRVGEKLFF
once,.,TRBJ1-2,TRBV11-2,TGTGCCAGCAGGGCCGACACCAGCTATGGCTACACCTTC,CASRADTSYGYTF
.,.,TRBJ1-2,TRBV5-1,TGCGCCAGCAGAGGTGACCAGGGTGGCTACACCTTC,CASRGDQGGYTF
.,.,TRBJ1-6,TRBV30,TGTGCCTGGAGTTCATCCGGGACAAAGAATTCACCCCTCCACTTT,CAWSSSGTKNSPLHF
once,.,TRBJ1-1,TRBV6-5,TGTGCCAGCAGAATTATCAGAGGGAACACTGAAGCTTTCTTT,CASRIIRGNTEAFF
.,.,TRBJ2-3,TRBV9,TGTGCCAGCAGCGTGGTAGCGGCTAGCACAGATACGCAGTATTTT,CASSVVAASTDTQYF
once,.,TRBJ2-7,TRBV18,TGTGCCAGCTCAAACTGGGACTCCACCGAGCAGTACTTC,CASSNWDSTEQYF